This TCR beta chain was found in a study of T-cell memory formation after mild COVID-19. Study-level results: CD4+ contracting clones lay mainly in CM and EM, CD8+ ones in EMRA.

Only a few counts were recorded for this clonotype. Its antigen is as yet unknown. TCRdb reprocessed the 5' RACE reads with MiXCR, giving one entry per CDR3 protein. This repertoire shows a few hundred thousand distinct CDR3 sequences, approximately 9% found once; its top ten account for 20% to 25%. Per the germline V gene, CDR1 is DFQATT and CDR2 is SNEGSKA (reference sequence). CDR3 length equals 14 residues. J lost 2 bases, V lost 5 bases, and 4 bases had no gene match. The receptor comes from a man younger than 35 who had mild COVID-19 (a few samples of this study predate the infection). Cell type and time point are not known. The sequenced sample consisted of PBMCs or a T cell subset sorted from them (not recorded which). V gene TRBV20-1 combines with J gene TRBJ1-5; TRBD1 matches 9 bases. The CDR3 is CSAWTGEGNQPQHF. The DNA of the CDR3 is TGCAGTGCTTGGACAGGGGAAGGCAATCAGCCCCAGCATTTT.